The 18 T cell receptor beta chains listed next were all sequenced from one sample in a study of human T cells and chemical hapten exposure. The time point is: pre-sensitization, week 0. Stated treatment: therapeutic diphenylcyclopropenone sensitization with weekly scalp DPC. One entry per CDR3 protein results from TCRdb running MiXCR on the RACE reads. The sample holds 60,000 or so distinct CDR3 sequences, 9.9% seen once. The sequenced sample was whole blood, obtained in connection with sensitization to the hapten diphenylcyclopropenone (DPC). All receptors come from a man aged 40-50 years with alopecia areata. Some clones in this sample may be carry-over from other donors' samples.

This clonotype was seen many times. This chain uses TRBV9 with TRBJ2-1; the D gene is possibly TRBD2 (6 bases). Trimming stripped 5 bases from V and 3 bases from J, with 15 bases between. Germline V lookup: CDR1 SGDLS, CDR2 YYNGEE. The CDR3 contains 15 residues. CDR3 in DNA: TGTGCCAGCAGTGTTACGGGACTCTACTACAATGAGCAGTTCTTC. It is translated as CASSVTGLYYNEQFF.

This clonotype has more than one count but fewer than ten. The gene calls are TRBV18 and TRBJ1-1; no definite D call. Per the germline V gene, CDR1 is KGHSH and CDR2 is LQKENI. The CDR3 contains 13 residues. The V end lost 2 bases, the J end lost 6 bases, and 10 bases lay between the germline ends. In DNA form, the CDR3 reads TGTGCCAGCTCACCAACCACCCGAGCTGAAGCTTTCTTT. Translation gives CASSPTTRAEAFF.

This clonotype was observed at least ten times. The chain uses TRBV14 and TRBJ2-2; 9 bases fit TRBD2. CDR3 length: 17 residues. Germline V gives CDR1 SGHDN, CDR2 FVKESK. V was pared by 0 bases and J by 3 bases, with 5 bases of the junction left unmatched. The CDR3, as DNA: TGTGCCAGCAGCCAAGACGTCCGACTAGCGGACACCGGGGAGCTGTTTTTT. Protein product: CASSQDVRLADTGELFF.

The chain joins TRBV11-1 to TRBJ2-2, with D tentatively TRBD1 (6 bases). The CDR3 covers 14 residues. Germline V gene data show CDR1 as SGHAT and CDR2 as FQDESV (reference sequence). The germline V and J ends were trimmed by 1 base and 5 bases, with 8 bases remaining between them. In DNA, the CDR3 is TGTGCCAGCAGCTTAGGCAGGGGAACCGGGGAGCTGTTTTTT. Its translation is CASSLGRGTGELFF.

A few counts support this clonotype. The chain couples TRBV29-1 to TRBJ2-3; perhaps TRBD2 as D (6 bases). Deletions cut 1 base from V and 6 bases from J, with 8 bases between. Germline CDR1 is SQVTM and CDR2 is ANQGSEA. The CDR3 runs 12 residues. The CDR3 sequence is CSVEGSGDTQYF. CDR3 nucleotides: TGCAGCGTTGAAGGGAGCGGGGATACGCAGTATTTT.

This clonotype was counted many times. The chain uses TRBV9 and TRBJ1-1, with D uncertain. Germline V gene lookup returns CDR1 SGDLS and CDR2 YYNGEE. The CDR3 sequence is 14 residues long. V gave up 2 bases and J gave up 0 bases, with 8 bases separating them. This CDR3 reads CASSVKPLNTEAFF. The CDR3 DNA reads TGTGCCAGCAGCGTTAAGCCTTTGAACACTGAAGCTTTCTTT.

This clonotype has at least ten counts. This rearrangement joins TRBV7-8 to TRBJ2-1; D not certain. CDR3 length: 14 residues. Germline CDR1 and CDR2: SGHVS and FQNEAQ. Trimming cost V 4 bases and J 8 bases, with 15 bases left between them. CDR3 protein: CASSSGQTWDEQFF. CDR3 DNA: TGTGCCAGCAGCTCTGGCCAGACGTGGGATGAGCAGTTCTTC.

The chain has TRBV10-3 and TRBJ2-7, with D tentatively TRBD1 (7 bases). CDR3 length: 12 residues. Deletions cut 8 bases from V and 5 bases from J, with 13 bases between. Germline V CDR1 and CDR2: ENHRY, SYGVKD. This chain's CDR3 is CAIRQGGHEQYF. The CDR3 coding sequence is TGTGCCATCCGACAGGGAGGTCACGAGCAGTACTTC.

This clonotype has ten or more counts. J is TRBJ2-1 and V is TRBV19; a possible D gene is TRBD2 (5 bases). This CDR3 has 14 amino acids. Per the germline V gene, CDR1 is LNHDA and CDR2 is SQIVND (reference sequence). The V and J ends lost 7 bases and 9 bases respectively, with 19 bases between them. CDR3 loop: CASTPRAPLFEQFF. CDR3 sequence (DNA): TGTGCCAGTACTCCGAGGGCCCCGTTATTTGAGCAGTTCTTC.

This clonotype showed up just a few times. The CDR3 spells CASSLHQTGMNTEAFF. DNA for the CDR3: TGTGCCAGCAGCCTACATCAAACAGGAATGAACACTGAAGCTTTCTTT. The chain combines TRBV7-2 with TRBJ1-1; weak D call: TRBD1 (5 bases). Germline V gene data show CDR1 as SGHTA and CDR2 as FQGNSA. The CDR3 is made up of 16 amino acids. The V end was cut by 5 bases, the J end by 0 bases, with 16 bases between.

Many counts were recorded for this clonotype. The chain links TRBV7-9 to TRBJ2-7; TRBD1 matches 9 bases. Trimming at V came to 0 bases and at J to 6 bases, leaving 6 bases not matched to a gene. CDR1 is SEHNR and CDR2 is FQNEAQ in the germline V gene (reference sequence). This CDR3 is 15 amino acids long. The CDR3 nucleotides read TGTGCCAGCAGCTTAGCCTGGGACAGGGTTACCGAGCAGTACTTC. The encoded protein is CASSLAWDRVTEQYF.

This clonotype has more than one count but fewer than ten. This chain uses TRBV29-1 with TRBJ2-1, with 10 bases that match TRBD1. The CDR3 extends over 14 amino acids. The V gene's germline CDR1 is SQVTM and CDR2 ANQGSEA. With 6 bases clipped from V and 5 bases from J, the junction kept 7 bases outside the gene matches. The DNA for the CDR3 is TGCAGCGTCGCCGGTGGACAGGGGGACAATGAGCAGTTCTTC. Encoded protein: CSVAGGQGDNEQFF.

This chain connects TRBV7-9 to TRBJ2-5; D possibly uses TRBD1 or TRBD2 (5 bases each). Looked up from germline, CDR1 is SEHNR and CDR2 is FQNEAQ (reference sequence). V was pared by 5 bases and J by 1 base, with 11 bases between. The CDR3 extends over 14 amino acids. CDR3 region: CASSMGRIQETQYF. The CDR3 nucleotides are TGTGCCAGCAGCATGGGACGCATCCAAGAGACCCAGTACTTC.

This clonotype has a handful of counts. The chain carries TRBV11-3 and TRBJ2-1; 8 positions agree with TRBD2. V trimming: 5 bases; J trimming: 5 bases; junction bases outside the gene matches: 11. In germline, CDR1 is SGHNT, CDR2 YENEEA. The CDR3 sequence is 16 residues long. CDR3 coding DNA: TGTGCCAGCAGCCCGCGGGGGGCTAGCGGAAACAATGAGCAGTTCTTC. Translation gives CASSPRGASGNNEQFF.

This clonotype was picked up many times. This chain connects TRBV19 to TRBJ2-7, with 7 bases identical to TRBD1. CDR1 LNHDA and CDR2 SQIVND come from the germline V gene (reference sequence). CDR3 length: 16 amino acids. The junction had 13 bases not matched to a gene; V was cut back by 6 bases and J by 2 bases. The CDR3 DNA follows: TGTGCCAGTAGCAATACGCTGGCAGGGGGACCCTACGAGCAGTACTTC. Translated: CASSNTLAGGPYEQYF.

This clonotype appeared many times. This chain joins TRBV29-1 and TRBJ2-5, with 15 bases that match TRBD2. With 7 bases clipped from V and 1 base from J, the junction kept 1 base outside the gene matches. The germline V gene encodes CDR1 SQVTM and CDR2 ANQGSEA. The CDR3 has 14 residues. The CDR3 loop reads CSAGLAGGQETQYF. CDR3 coding DNA: TGCAGCGCGGGACTAGCGGGAGGCCAAGAGACCCAGTACTTC.

In regard to this clonotype: Being one base from a much bigger clone, this may be a read error. The V gene is TRBV4-1, the J gene TRBJ2-7; weak D call: TRBD2 (5 bases). Germline-derived CDR1 and CDR2 are MGHRA and YSYEKL. The CDR3 loop spans 13 amino acids. V was shortened by 1 base and J by 7 bases, with 11 bases between the two germline ends. Here the CDR3 reads CASSQGGMGEQYF. CDR3 sequence (DNA): TGCGCCAGCAGCCAAGGAGGGATGGGGGAGCAGTACTTC.

The chain has TRBV5-6 and TRBJ2-7; 10 nucleotides match TRBD2. The CDR3 loop spans 14 amino acids. V was pared by 4 bases and J by 2 bases, with 3 bases of the junction left unmatched. Germline lookup yields CDR1 SGHDT and CDR2 YYEEEE. The CDR3, as DNA: TGTGCCAGCAGCCAAGGACTAGCGGCCTACGAGCAGTACTTC. This translates into CASSQGLAAYEQYF.